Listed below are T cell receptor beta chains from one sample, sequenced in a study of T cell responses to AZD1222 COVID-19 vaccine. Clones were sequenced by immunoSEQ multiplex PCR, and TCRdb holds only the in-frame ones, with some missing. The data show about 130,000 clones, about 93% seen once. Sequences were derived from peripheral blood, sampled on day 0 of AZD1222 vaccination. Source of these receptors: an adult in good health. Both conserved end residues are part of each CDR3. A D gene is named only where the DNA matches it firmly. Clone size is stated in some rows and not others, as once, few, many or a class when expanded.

cdr3_aa: CASSSSFVAENGYTF
cdr3_nt: TGTGCCAGCAGCTCCTCGTTCGTGGCGGAGAATGGCTACACCTTC
clone_size: .
cdr3_length: 15
v_call: TRBV7-9
d_call: .
j_call: TRBJ1-2

cdr3_aa: CASSPQAGKANTGELFF
cdr3_nt: TGTGCCAGCTCACCCCAGGCAGGGAAAGCGAACACCGGGGAGCTGTTTTTT
clone_size: .
cdr3_length: 17
v_call: TRBV18
d_call: .
j_call: TRBJ2-2

cdr3_aa: CASTKRDIQETQYF
cdr3_nt: TGTGCCAGCACCAAGAGGGATATTCAAGAGACCCAGTACTTC
clone_size: .
cdr3_length: 14
v_call: TRBV2
d_call: .
j_call: TRBJ2-5

cdr3_aa: CAWRRGLANSETQYF
cdr3_nt: TGTGCCTGGAGGAGGGGACTAGCGAACTCAGAGACCCAGTACTTC
clone_size: .
cdr3_length: 15
v_call: TRBV30
d_call: TRBD2
j_call: TRBJ2-5

cdr3_aa: CASSSFTGGSETQYF
cdr3_nt: TGTGCCAGCAGTTCCTTCACAGGGGGTTCAGAGACCCAGTACTTC
clone_size: .
cdr3_length: 15
v_call: TRBV28
d_call: TRBD1
j_call: TRBJ2-5

cdr3_aa: CASSVRTVDTQYF
cdr3_nt: TGTGCCAGCAGTGTCCGGACTGTTGATACGCAGTATTTT
clone_size: .
cdr3_length: 13
v_call: TRBV2
d_call: .
j_call: TRBJ2-3

cdr3_aa: CASSLPLFQGGETQYF
cdr3_nt: TGTGCCAGCAGCTTACCTCTTTTTCAGGGGGGAGAGACCCAGTACTTC
clone_size: .
cdr3_length: 16
v_call: TRBV5-5
d_call: .
j_call: TRBJ2-5

cdr3_aa: CASSWDRDWSEQYF
cdr3_nt: TGTGCCAGCAGTTGGGACCGGGACTGGAGCGAGCAGTACTTC
clone_size: .
cdr3_length: 14
v_call: TRBV27
d_call: .
j_call: TRBJ2-7

cdr3_aa: CASSVGGLAGYRTDTQYF
cdr3_nt: TGTGCCAGCAGCGTAGGGGGACTAGCGGGATACAGAACAGATACGCAGTATTTT
clone_size: .
cdr3_length: 18
v_call: TRBV9
d_call: TRBD2
j_call: TRBJ2-3

cdr3_aa: CASSPGAQGQTDTQYF
cdr3_nt: TGCGCCAGCTCCCCTGGGGCACAGGGTCAGACAGATACGCAGTATTTT
clone_size: .
cdr3_length: 16
v_call: TRBV5-1
d_call: .
j_call: TRBJ2-3

cdr3_aa: CASSQVRAQLFF
cdr3_nt: TGTGCCAGCAGCCAAGTAAGGGCCCAACTGTTTTTT
clone_size: .
cdr3_length: 12
v_call: TRBV4-2
d_call: .
j_call: TRBJ1-4

cdr3_aa: CASSHRDRGLETQYF
cdr3_nt: TGTGCCAGCAGCCACCGGGACAGGGGGCTGGAGACCCAGTACTTC
clone_size: .
cdr3_length: 15
v_call: TRBV3-1/TRBV3-2
d_call: TRBD1
j_call: TRBJ2-5

cdr3_aa: CASSEGGGTEAFF
cdr3_nt: TGTGCCAGCAGTGAAGGTGGGGGCACTGAAGCTTTCTTT
clone_size: .
cdr3_length: 13
v_call: TRBV6-1
d_call: .
j_call: TRBJ1-1

cdr3_aa: CASSLVPSGGRNTGELFF
cdr3_nt: TGCGCCAGCAGCTTGGTGCCGAGCGGAGGCCGAAACACCGGGGAGCTGTTTTTT
clone_size: .
cdr3_length: 18
v_call: TRBV5-1
d_call: .
j_call: TRBJ2-2

cdr3_aa: CSVIGEPYEQYF
cdr3_nt: TGCAGCGTTATAGGGGAACCCTACGAGCAGTACTTC
clone_size: .
cdr3_length: 12
v_call: TRBV29-1
d_call: .
j_call: TRBJ2-7

cdr3_aa: CASSLRGANYGYTF
cdr3_nt: TGTGCCAGCAGTTTGAGGGGGGCTAACTATGGCTACACCTTC
clone_size: .
cdr3_length: 14
v_call: TRBV28
d_call: .
j_call: TRBJ1-2

cdr3_aa: CASSIRLAANNEQFF
cdr3_nt: TGTGCCAGCAGCATAAGACTAGCGGCCAACAATGAGCAGTTCTTC
clone_size: few
cdr3_length: 15
v_call: TRBV6-2/TRBV6-3
d_call: TRBD2
j_call: TRBJ2-1

cdr3_aa: CASSLGQNTEAFF
cdr3_nt: TGTGCCAGCAGTTTGGGTCAGAACACTGAAGCTTTCTTT
clone_size: .
cdr3_length: 13
v_call: TRBV12-3/TRBV12-4
d_call: .
j_call: TRBJ1-1

cdr3_aa: CASSLTTGGAFF
cdr3_nt: TGTGCCAGCAGCCTCACGACAGGGGGAGCTTTCTTT
clone_size: .
cdr3_length: 12
v_call: TRBV7-3
d_call: TRBD1
j_call: TRBJ1-1

cdr3_aa: CASSQRNRGRGDDTQYF
cdr3_nt: TGTGCCAGCAGCCAACGTAACAGGGGGCGCGGGGATGATACGCAGTATTTT
clone_size: once
cdr3_length: 17
v_call: TRBV14
d_call: TRBD1
j_call: TRBJ2-3

cdr3_aa: CASSYSGTSFPDTQYF
cdr3_nt: TGTGCCAGCAGTTACTCCGGGACTAGCTTCCCAGATACGCAGTATTTT
clone_size: .
cdr3_length: 16
v_call: TRBV6-5
d_call: TRBD2
j_call: TRBJ2-3

cdr3_aa: CASSIQRGGSPLHF
cdr3_nt: TGTGCCAGTAGTATCCAGAGGGGTGGTTCACCCCTCCACTTT
clone_size: few
cdr3_length: 14
v_call: TRBV19
d_call: .
j_call: TRBJ1-6

cdr3_aa: CASSQGARPPYEQYF
cdr3_nt: TGCGCCAGCAGCCAAGGCGCTAGGCCCCCCTACGAGCAGTACTTC
clone_size: .
cdr3_length: 15
v_call: TRBV4-1
d_call: .
j_call: TRBJ2-7

cdr3_aa: CASSPIDPGTAFF
cdr3_nt: TGTGCCAGCTCACCAATTGATCCGGGAACTGCTTTCTTT
clone_size: .
cdr3_length: 13
v_call: TRBV18
d_call: .
j_call: TRBJ1-1

cdr3_aa: CASSLGGSDYEQYF
cdr3_nt: TGCGCCAGCAGCTTGGGCGGATCGGACTACGAGCAGTACTTC
clone_size: once
cdr3_length: 14
v_call: TRBV5-1
d_call: .
j_call: TRBJ2-7

cdr3_aa: CASSQRDRPYGYTF
cdr3_nt: TGTGCCAGCAGCCAACGGGACAGGCCCTATGGCTACACCTTC
clone_size: .
cdr3_length: 14
v_call: TRBV2
d_call: TRBD1
j_call: TRBJ1-2

cdr3_aa: CASSYGQSYEQYF
cdr3_nt: TGTGCCAGCAGTTACGGCCAGTCCTACGAGCAGTACTTC
clone_size: .
cdr3_length: 13
v_call: TRBV6-2/TRBV6-3
d_call: .
j_call: TRBJ2-7

cdr3_aa: CSVVWTLNTEAFF
cdr3_nt: TGCAGCGTTGTATGGACATTGAACACTGAAGCTTTCTTT
clone_size: .
cdr3_length: 13
v_call: TRBV29-1
d_call: .
j_call: TRBJ1-1

cdr3_aa: CASSLVGTSRSYEQYF
cdr3_nt: TGTGCCAGCAGCCTCGTAGGGACTAGCCGGTCCTACGAGCAGTACTTC
clone_size: .
cdr3_length: 16
v_call: TRBV14
d_call: TRBD2
j_call: TRBJ2-7

cdr3_aa: CANQAWVGANVLTF
cdr3_nt: TGTGCCAACCAGGCTTGGGTAGGGGCCAACGTCCTGACTTTC
clone_size: .
cdr3_length: 14
v_call: TRBV2
d_call: .
j_call: TRBJ2-6

cdr3_aa: CASSETSNTEAFF
cdr3_nt: TGTGCCAGCAGTGAGACCTCGAACACTGAAGCTTTCTTT
clone_size: .
cdr3_length: 13
v_call: TRBV25-1
d_call: .
j_call: TRBJ1-1

cdr3_aa: CASSRDRPTNEKLFF
cdr3_nt: TGCGCCAGCAGCAGGGACCGGCCTACTAATGAAAAACTGTTTTTT
clone_size: .
cdr3_length: 15
v_call: TRBV5-1
d_call: .
j_call: TRBJ1-4

cdr3_aa: CASSPDTGELVNTEAFF
cdr3_nt: TGTGCCAGCAGCCCAGACACTGGGGAATTGGTTAACACTGAAGCTTTCTTT
clone_size: .
cdr3_length: 17
v_call: TRBV3-1/TRBV3-2
d_call: .
j_call: TRBJ1-1

cdr3_aa: CASSGLDPGELFF
cdr3_nt: TGTGCCAGTAGTGGACTAGACCCCGGGGAGCTGTTTTTT
clone_size: once
cdr3_length: 13
v_call: TRBV19
d_call: TRBD2
j_call: TRBJ2-2

cdr3_aa: CASSWEGLEQFF
cdr3_nt: TGTGCCAGCAGTTGGGAGGGACTTGAGCAGTTCTTC
clone_size: .
cdr3_length: 12
v_call: TRBV12-3/TRBV12-4
d_call: TRBD2
j_call: TRBJ2-1

cdr3_aa: CASRGRVEGAGEQYF
cdr3_nt: TGTGCCAGCAGGGGAAGGGTAGAGGGGGCGGGAGAGCAGTACTTC
clone_size: once
cdr3_length: 15
v_call: TRBV28
d_call: .
j_call: TRBJ2-7

cdr3_aa: CASSLLAGLNQPQHF
cdr3_nt: TGTGCCAGCAGCTTGTTGGCAGGCCTCAATCAGCCCCAGCATTTT
clone_size: .
cdr3_length: 15
v_call: TRBV5-6
d_call: .
j_call: TRBJ1-5